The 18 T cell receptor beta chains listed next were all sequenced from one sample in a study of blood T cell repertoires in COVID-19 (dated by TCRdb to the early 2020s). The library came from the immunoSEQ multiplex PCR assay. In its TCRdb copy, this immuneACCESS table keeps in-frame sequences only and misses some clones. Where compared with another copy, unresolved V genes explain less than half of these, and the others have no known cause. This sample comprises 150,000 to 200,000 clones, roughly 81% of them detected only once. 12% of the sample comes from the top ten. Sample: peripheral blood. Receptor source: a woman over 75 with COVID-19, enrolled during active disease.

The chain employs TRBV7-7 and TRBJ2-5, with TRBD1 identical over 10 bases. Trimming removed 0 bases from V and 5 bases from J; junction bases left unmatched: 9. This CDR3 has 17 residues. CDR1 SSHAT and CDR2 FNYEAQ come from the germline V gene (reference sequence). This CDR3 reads CASSLAVGTGALETQYF. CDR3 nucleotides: TGTGCCAGCAGCTTAGCGGTAGGGACAGGGGCCCTGGAGACCCAGTACTTC.

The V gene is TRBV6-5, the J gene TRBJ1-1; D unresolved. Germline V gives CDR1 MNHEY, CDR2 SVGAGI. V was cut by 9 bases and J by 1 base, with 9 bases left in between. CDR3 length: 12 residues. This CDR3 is CASKERNTEAFF. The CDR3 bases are TGTGCCAGTAAGGAGAGGAACACTGAAGCTTTCTTT.

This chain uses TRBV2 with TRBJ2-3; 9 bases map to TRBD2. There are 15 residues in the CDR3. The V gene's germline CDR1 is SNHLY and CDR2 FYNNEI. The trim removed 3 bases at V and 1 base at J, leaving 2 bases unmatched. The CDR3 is CASSDEREGTDTQYF. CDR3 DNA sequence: TGTGCCAGCAGTGACGAGCGGGAGGGCACAGATACGCAGTATTTT.

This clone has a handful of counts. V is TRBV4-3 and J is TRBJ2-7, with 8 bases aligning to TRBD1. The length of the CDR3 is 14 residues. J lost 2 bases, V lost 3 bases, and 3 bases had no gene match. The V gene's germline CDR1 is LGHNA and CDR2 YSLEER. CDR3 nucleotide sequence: TGCGCCAGCAGCCAGTCAGGGGGCCCCTACGAGCAGTACTTC. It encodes CASSQSGGPYEQYF.

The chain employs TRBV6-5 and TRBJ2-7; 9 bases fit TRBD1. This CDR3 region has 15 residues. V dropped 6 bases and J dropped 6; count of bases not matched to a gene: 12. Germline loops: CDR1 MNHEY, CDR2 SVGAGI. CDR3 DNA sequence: TGTGCCAGCAGGGGGCCGGGACAGGGAACGTCCGAGCAGTACTTC. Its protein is CASRGPGQGTSEQYF.

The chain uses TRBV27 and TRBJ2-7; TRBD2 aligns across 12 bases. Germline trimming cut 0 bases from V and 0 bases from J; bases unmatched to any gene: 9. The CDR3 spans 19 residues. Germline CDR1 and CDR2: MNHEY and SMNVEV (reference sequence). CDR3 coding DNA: TGTGCCAGCAGTTTATCGGCAGGACTAGCGGGATGGAGCTCCTACGAGCAGTACTTC. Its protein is CASSLSAGLAGWSSYEQYF.

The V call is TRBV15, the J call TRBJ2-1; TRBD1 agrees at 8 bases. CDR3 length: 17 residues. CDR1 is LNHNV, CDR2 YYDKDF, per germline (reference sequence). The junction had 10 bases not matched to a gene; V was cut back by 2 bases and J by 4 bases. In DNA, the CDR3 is TGTGCCACCAGCAGACTAAAGGGGGGACAGGAATACAATGAGCAGTTCTTC. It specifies CATSRLKGGQEYNEQFF.

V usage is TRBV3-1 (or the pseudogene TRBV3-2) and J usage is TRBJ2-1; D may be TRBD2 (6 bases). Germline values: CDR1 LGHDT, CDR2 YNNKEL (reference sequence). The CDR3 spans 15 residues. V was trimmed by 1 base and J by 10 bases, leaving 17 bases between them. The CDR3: CASSQGRAGRYEQFF. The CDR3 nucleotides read TGTGCCAGCAGCCAAGGGCGTGCAGGGAGGTACGAGCAGTTCTTC.

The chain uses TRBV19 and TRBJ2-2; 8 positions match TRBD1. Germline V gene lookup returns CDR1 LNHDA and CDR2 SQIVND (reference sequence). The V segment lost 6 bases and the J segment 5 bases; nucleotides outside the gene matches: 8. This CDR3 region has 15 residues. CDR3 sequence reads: CASRVRQGRTGELFF. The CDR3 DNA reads TGTGCCAGTAGGGTTAGACAGGGGCGGACCGGGGAGCTGTTTTTT.

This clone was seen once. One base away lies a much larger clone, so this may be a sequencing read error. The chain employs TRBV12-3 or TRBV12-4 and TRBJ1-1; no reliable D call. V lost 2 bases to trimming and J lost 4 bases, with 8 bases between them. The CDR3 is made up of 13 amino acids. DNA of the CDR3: TGTGCCAGCAGTTTACGGGTCAGCACTGAAGCTTTCTTT. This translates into CASSLRVSTEAFF.

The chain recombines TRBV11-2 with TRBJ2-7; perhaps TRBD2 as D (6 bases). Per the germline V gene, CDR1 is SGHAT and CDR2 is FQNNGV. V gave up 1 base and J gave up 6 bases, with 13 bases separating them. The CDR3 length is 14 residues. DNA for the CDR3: TGTGCCAGCAGCTTAGCAAGAGGAGGGAGCGAGCAGTACTTC. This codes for CASSLARGGSEQYF.

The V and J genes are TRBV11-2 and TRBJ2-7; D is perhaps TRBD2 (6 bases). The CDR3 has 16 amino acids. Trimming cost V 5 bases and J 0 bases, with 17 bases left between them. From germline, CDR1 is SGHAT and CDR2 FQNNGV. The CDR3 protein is CASSGIIGTASYEQYF. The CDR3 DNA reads TGTGCCAGCAGCGGTATTATCGGGACTGCCTCCTACGAGCAGTACTTC.

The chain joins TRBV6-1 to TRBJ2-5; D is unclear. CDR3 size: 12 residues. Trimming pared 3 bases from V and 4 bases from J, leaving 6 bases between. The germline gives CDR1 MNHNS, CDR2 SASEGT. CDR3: CASSDPGETQYF. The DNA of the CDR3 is TGTGCCAGCAGTGATCCGGGAGAGACCCAGTACTTC.

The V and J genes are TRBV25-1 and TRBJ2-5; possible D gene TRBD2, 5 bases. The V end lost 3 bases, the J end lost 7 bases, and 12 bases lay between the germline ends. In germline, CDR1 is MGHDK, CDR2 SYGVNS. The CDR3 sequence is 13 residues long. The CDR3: CASSDWPSWTQYF. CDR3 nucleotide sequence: TGTGCCAGCAGTGACTGGCCTAGCTGGACCCAGTACTTC.

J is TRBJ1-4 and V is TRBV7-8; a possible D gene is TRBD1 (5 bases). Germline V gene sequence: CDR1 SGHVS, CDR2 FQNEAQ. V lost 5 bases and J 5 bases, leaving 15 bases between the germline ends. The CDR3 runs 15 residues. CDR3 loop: CASSPPGGRNEKLFF. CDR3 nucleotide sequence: TGTGCCAGCAGCCCACCGGGGGGACGAAATGAAAAACTGTTTTTT.

CDR3 bases: TGTGCCAGCAGCTTCGGGTCGGCGGAGGGTGAAAAACTGTTTTTT. Translating it yields CASSFGSAEGEKLFF. The chain combines TRBV7-9 with TRBJ1-4; D uncertain. V gave up 3 bases and J gave up 7 bases, with 15 bases separating them. The CDR3 is 15 residues long. The germline gives CDR1 SEHNR, CDR2 FQNEAQ (reference sequence).

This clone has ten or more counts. The CDR3 DNA reads as TGCGCCAGCAGCCAAGATCTTCGGACAGGGGATAACTATGGCTACACCTTC. Amino acid sequence: CASSQDLRTGDNYGYTF. The chain recombines TRBV4-3 with TRBJ1-2; TRBD1 aligns across 9 bases. V shed 0 bases, J shed 1 base, and the junction held 6 bases outside the gene matches. Germline values: CDR1 LGHNA, CDR2 YSLEER. The CDR3 spans 17 residues.

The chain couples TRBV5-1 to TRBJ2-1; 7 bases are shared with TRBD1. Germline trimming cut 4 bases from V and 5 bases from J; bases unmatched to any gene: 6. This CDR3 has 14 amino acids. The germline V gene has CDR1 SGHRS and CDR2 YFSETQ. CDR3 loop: CASSLPTGNNEQFF. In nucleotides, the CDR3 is TGCGCCAGCAGCCTACCGACAGGGAACAATGAGCAGTTCTTC.